This TCR beta chain was identified in a study of control samples from healthy donors and cancer patients. TCRdb's copy holds only in-frame clones and misses some; the assay was immunoSEQ multiplex PCR. The table lists 130,000 or so clones, 92% of them singletons. Trimming left V 4 bases short and J 4 bases short, with 7 bases between. This CDR3 comprises 12 residues. CDR1 and CDR2 (germline): MDHEN, SYDVKM. This clonotype originated in a woman aged 45-65 years in good health. This chain connects TRBV28 to TRBJ1-2, with D perhaps TRBD1 (5 bases). The specimen was blood. The CDR3 nucleotides are TGTGCCAGCAGTTCCCAGGGCTATGGCTACACCTTC. Residues: CASSSQGYGYTF.